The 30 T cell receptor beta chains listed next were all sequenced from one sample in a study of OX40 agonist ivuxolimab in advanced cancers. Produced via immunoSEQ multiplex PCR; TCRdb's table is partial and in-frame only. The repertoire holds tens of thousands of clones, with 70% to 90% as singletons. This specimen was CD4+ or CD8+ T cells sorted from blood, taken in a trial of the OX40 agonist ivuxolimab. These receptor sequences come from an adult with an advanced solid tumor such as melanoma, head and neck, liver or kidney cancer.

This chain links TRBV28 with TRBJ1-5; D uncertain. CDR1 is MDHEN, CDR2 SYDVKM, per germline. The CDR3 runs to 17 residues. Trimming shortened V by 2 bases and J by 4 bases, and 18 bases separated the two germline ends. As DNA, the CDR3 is TGTGCCAGCAGTTTAAGTCCCCGGAGGTGGGAGAATCAGCCCCAGCATTTT. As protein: CASSLSPRRWENQPQHF.

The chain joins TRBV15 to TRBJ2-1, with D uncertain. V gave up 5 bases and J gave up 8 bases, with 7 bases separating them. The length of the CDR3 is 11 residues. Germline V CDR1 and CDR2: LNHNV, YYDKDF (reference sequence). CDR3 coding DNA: TGTGCCACCAGCTATAGCTATGAGCAGTTCTTC. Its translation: CATSYSYEQFF.

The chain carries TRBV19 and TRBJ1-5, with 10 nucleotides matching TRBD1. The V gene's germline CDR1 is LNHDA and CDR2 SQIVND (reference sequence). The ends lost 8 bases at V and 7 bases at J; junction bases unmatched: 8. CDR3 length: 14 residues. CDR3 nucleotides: TGTGCCAGTTATATCGGACAGGGGGTACAGCCCCAGCATTTT. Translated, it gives CASYIGQGVQPQHF.

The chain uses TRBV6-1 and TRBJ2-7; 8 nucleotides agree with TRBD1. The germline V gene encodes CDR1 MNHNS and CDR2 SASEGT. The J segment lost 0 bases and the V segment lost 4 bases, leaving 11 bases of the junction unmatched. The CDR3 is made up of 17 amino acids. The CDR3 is CASSVNPGQAFSYEQYF. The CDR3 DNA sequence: TGTGCCAGCAGTGTTAACCCGGGACAGGCCTTCTCCTACGAGCAGTACTTC.

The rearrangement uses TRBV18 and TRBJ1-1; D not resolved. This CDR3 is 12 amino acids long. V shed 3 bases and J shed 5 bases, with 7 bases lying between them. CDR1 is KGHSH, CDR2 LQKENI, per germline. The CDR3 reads CASSPRVTEAFF. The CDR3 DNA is TGTGCCAGCTCACCCCGAGTTACTGAAGCTTTCTTT. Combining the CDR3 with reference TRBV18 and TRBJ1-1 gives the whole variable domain NAGVMQNPRHLVRRRGQEARLRCSPMKGHSHVYWYRQLPEEGLKFMVYLQKENIIDESGMPKERFSAEFPKEGPSILRIQQVVRGDSAAYFCASSPRVTEAFFGQGTRLTVV.

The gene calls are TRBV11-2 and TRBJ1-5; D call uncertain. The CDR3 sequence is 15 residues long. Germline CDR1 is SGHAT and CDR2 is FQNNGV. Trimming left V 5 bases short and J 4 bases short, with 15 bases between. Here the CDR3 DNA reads TGTGCCAGCAGCCCCAGTGCGGGTGGGAATCAGCCCCAGCATTTT. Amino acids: CASSPSAGGNQPQHF.

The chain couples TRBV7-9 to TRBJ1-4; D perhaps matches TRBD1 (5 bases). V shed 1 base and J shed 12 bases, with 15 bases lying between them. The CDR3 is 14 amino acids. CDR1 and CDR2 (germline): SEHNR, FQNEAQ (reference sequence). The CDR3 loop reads CASSLVQGTKELFF. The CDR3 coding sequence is TGTGCCAGCAGCTTAGTCCAGGGTACGAAGGAACTGTTTTTT.

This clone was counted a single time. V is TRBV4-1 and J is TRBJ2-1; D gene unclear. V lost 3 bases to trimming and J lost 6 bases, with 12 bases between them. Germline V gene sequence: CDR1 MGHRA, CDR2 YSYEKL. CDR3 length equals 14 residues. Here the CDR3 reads CASSHEISLNEQFF. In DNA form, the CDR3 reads TGCGCCAGCAGCCACGAGATCTCACTCAATGAGCAGTTCTTC.

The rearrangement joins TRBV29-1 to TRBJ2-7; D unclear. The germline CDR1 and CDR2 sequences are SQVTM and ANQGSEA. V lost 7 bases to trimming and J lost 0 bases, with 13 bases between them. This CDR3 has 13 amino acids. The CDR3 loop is CSAEVGYSYEQYF. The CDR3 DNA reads TGCAGCGCCGAGGTAGGCTACTCCTACGAGCAGTACTTC.

DNA of the CDR3: TGCGCCAGCAGCTTGGGACAGGGACTTTACGAGCAGTACTTC. It is translated as CASSLGQGLYEQYF. V gene TRBV5-1 combines with J gene TRBJ2-7; D is perhaps TRBD1 (7 bases). The V and J ends lost 0 bases and 4 bases respectively, with 11 bases between them. Germline loops: CDR1 SGHRS, CDR2 YFSETQ. The CDR3 is made up of 14 amino acids.

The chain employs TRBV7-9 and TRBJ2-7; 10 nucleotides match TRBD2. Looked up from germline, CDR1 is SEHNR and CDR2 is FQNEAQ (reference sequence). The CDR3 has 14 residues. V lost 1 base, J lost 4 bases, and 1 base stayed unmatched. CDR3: CASSLGLAGYEQYF. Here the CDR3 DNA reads TGTGCCAGCAGCTTAGGACTAGCGGGTTACGAGCAGTACTTC.

CDR3 DNA: TGTGCCAGCAGTTTTCTAGCGGGAGGGGACTCCTACGAGCAGTACTTC. Amino acid sequence: CASSFLAGGDSYEQYF. The chain joins TRBV27 to TRBJ2-7; 12 bases agree with TRBD2. V lost 3 bases to trimming and J lost 0 bases; unmatched junction nucleotides: 3. The CDR3 spans 16 residues. Germline loops: CDR1 MNHEY, CDR2 SMNVEV (reference sequence).

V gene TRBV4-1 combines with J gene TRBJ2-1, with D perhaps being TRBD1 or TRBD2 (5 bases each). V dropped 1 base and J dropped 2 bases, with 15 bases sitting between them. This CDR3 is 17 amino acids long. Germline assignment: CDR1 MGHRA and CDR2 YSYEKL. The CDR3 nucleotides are TGCGCCAGCAGCCAAGTCGAGGGACCGCTGACCTACAATGAGCAGTTCTTC. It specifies CASSQVEGPLTYNEQFF.

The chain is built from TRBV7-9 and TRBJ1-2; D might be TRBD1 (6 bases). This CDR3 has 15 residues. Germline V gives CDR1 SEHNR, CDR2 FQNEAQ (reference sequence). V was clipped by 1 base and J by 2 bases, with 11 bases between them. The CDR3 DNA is TGTGCCAGCAGCTTAGTGAACAGGGTCAACTATGGCTACACCTTC. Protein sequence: CASSLVNRVNYGYTF. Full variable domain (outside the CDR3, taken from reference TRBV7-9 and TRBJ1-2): DTGVSQNPRHKITKRGQNVTFRCDPISEHNRLYWYRQTLGQGPEFLTYFQNEAQLEKSRLLSDRFSAERPKGSFSTLEIQRTEQGDSAMYLCASSLVNRVNYGYTFGSGTRLTVV.

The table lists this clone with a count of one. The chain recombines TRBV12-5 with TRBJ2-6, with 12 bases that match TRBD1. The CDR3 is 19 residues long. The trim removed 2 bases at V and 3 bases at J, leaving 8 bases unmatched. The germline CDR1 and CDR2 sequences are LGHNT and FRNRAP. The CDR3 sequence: CASGLFPGQGAYGANVLTF. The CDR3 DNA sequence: TGTGCTAGTGGTTTGTTTCCGGGACAGGGGGCTTATGGGGCCAACGTCCTGACTTTC.

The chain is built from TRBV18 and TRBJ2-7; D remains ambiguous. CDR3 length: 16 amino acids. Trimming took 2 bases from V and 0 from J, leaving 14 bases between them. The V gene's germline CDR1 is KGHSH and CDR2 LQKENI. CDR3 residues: CASSPTGGRSSYEQYF. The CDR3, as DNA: TGTGCCAGCTCACCAACGGGCGGTAGGAGCTCCTACGAGCAGTACTTC.

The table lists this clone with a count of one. The CDR3 DNA follows: TGCGCCAGCAGCCAAGCCCGACAGGGGAATGGCTACACCTTC. It translates to CASSQARQGNGYTF. V is TRBV4-1 and J is TRBJ1-2, with 8 bases fitting TRBD1. The V segment lost 1 base and the J segment 6 bases; nucleotides outside the gene matches: 4. CDR1 and CDR2 (germline): MGHRA, YSYEKL. This CDR3 comprises 14 residues.

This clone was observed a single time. The CDR3 protein is CASSKDYNEQFF. CDR3 nucleotides: TGTGCCAGCAGCAAAGATTACAATGAGCAGTTCTTC. The chain combines TRBV7-9 with TRBJ2-1; D unresolved. Germline V gives CDR1 SEHNR, CDR2 FQNEAQ (reference sequence). The CDR3 spans 12 residues. Between the trimmed V and J ends, which lost 5 bases and 4 bases, there was a span of 6 bases.

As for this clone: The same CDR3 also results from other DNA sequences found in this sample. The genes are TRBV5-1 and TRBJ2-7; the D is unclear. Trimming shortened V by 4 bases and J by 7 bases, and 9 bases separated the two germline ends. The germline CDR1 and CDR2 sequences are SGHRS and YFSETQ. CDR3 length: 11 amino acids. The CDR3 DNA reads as TGCGCCAGCAGCCTGGGATATGAGCAGTACTTC. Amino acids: CASSLGYEQYF.

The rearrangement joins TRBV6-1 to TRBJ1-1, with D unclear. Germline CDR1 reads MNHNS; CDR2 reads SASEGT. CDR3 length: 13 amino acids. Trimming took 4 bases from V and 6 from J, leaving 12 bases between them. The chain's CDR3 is CASSAGRNSEAFF. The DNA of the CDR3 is TGTGCCAGCAGTGCCGGGAGAAATTCTGAAGCTTTCTTT.

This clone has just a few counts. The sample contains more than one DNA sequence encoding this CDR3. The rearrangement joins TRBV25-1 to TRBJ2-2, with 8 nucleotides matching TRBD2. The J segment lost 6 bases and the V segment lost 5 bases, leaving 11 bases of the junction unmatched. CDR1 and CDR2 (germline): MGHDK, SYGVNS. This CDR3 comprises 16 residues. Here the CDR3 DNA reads TGTGCCAGCAGTTCCGCGCGGGGGGTGGGTCCCGGGGAGCTGTTTTTT. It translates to CASSSARGVGPGELFF.

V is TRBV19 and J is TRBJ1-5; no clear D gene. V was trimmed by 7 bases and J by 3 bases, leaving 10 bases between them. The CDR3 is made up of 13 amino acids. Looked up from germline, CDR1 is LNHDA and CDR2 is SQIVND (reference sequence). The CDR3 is CASTPGSNQPQHF. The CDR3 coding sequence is TGTGCCAGTACTCCGGGGTCCAATCAGCCCCAGCATTTT.

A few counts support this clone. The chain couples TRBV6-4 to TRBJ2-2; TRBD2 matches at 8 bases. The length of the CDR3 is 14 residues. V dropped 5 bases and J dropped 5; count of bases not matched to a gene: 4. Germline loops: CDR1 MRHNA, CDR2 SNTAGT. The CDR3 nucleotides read TGTGCCAGCAGTCTTGCGGGGGGAACCGGGGAGCTGTTTTTT. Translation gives CASSLAGGTGELFF.

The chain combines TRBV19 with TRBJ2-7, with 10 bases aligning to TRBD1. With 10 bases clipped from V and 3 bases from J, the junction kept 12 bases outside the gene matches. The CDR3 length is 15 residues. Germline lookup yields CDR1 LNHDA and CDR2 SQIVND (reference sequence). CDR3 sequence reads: CATTGRTGGVYEQYF. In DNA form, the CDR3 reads TGTGCCACCACAGGCCGGACAGGGGGAGTCTACGAGCAGTACTTC.

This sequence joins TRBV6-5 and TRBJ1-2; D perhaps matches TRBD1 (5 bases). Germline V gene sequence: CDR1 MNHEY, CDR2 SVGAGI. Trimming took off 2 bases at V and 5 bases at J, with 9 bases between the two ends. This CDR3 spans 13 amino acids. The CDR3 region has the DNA TGTGCCAGCAGTTACACGACAGCATATGGCTACACCTTC. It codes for CASSYTTAYGYTF.

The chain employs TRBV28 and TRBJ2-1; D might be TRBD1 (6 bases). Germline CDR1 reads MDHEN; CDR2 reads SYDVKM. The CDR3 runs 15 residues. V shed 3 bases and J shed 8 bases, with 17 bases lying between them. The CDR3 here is CASSFPSDSPHEQFF. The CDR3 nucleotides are TGTGCCAGCAGTTTTCCGTCGGACAGTCCCCATGAGCAGTTCTTC.

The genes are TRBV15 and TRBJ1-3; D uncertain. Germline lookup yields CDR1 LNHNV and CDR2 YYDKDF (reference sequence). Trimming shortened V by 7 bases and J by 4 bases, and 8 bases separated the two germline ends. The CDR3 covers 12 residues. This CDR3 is CATNTQGNTIYF. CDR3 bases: TGTGCCACCAACACACAGGGAAACACCATATATTTT.

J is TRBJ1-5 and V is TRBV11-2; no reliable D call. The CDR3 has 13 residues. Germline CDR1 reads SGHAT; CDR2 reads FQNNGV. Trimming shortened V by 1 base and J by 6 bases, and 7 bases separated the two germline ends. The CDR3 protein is CASSLGVGQPQHF. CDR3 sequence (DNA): TGTGCCAGCAGCTTAGGAGTGGGTCAGCCCCAGCATTTT.

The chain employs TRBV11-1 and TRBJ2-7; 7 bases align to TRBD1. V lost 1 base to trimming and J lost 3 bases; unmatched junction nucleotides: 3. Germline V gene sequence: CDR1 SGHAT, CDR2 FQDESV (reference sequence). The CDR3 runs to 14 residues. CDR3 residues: CASSLDGTDYEQYF. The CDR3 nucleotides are TGTGCCAGCAGCTTAGACGGGACAGACTACGAGCAGTACTTC.

The CDR3: CASSPLRTDRDDEKLFF. The DNA for the CDR3 is TGTGCCAGCTCACCACTACGGACGGACAGGGATGATGAAAAACTGTTTTTT. V is TRBV18 and J is TRBJ1-4; 8 bases agree with TRBD1. Losses at the gene ends were 1 base for V and 6 bases for J; bases not matched to a gene: 10. CDR3 size: 17 residues. Germline CDR1 reads KGHSH; CDR2 reads LQKENI.